The 14 T cell receptor beta chains reported below all come from one sample, sequenced in a study of blood T cell repertoires in COVID-19. Libraries were prepared by immunoSEQ multiplex PCR; TCRdb keeps only in-frame clonotypes and omits some of them. The sample contains just under 100,000 clones, 85% to 90% of which appear only once. Sequencing was carried out using peripheral blood. The origin of the receptors is a woman aged 60-75 years in a cohort sampled during active or convalescent COVID-19.

CDR3 amino acids: CASSEGQGLSGNTIYF. DNA of the CDR3: TGTGCCAGCAGCGAGGGACAGGGCCTCTCTGGAAACACCATATATTTT. The chain couples TRBV9 to TRBJ1-3; the match to TRBD1 covers 9 bases. Germline V gene sequence: CDR1 SGDLS, CDR2 YYNGEE. The CDR3 has 16 residues. J gave up 0 bases and V 3 bases, and 4 bases lay outside the gene matches.

The V gene is TRBV4-1, the J gene TRBJ1-1; 7 positions agree with TRBD1. Germline CDR1 is MGHRA and CDR2 is YSYEKL. CDR3 size: 13 residues. Trimming at V came to 3 bases and at J to 11 bases, leaving 9 bases not matched to a gene. The DNA of the CDR3 is TGCGCCAGCAGCCAGGGTCAGGGGGACGTTGCTTTCTTT. Residues: CASSQGQGDVAFF.

This sequence joins TRBV5-4 and TRBJ2-1, with a weak D call TRBD2 (6 bases). The CDR3 contains 18 residues. Germline CDR1 and CDR2: SGHNT and YYREEE (reference sequence). Trimming stripped 6 bases from V and 8 bases from J, with 30 bases between. CDR3 in amino acids: CASIPPKVSGNVWDEQFF. DNA of the CDR3: TGTGCCAGCATACCACCCAAAGTTAGCGGTAATGTTTGGGATGAGCAGTTCTTC.

With regard to this clone: Other DNA variants within this sample encode the same CDR3. The chain's CDR3 is CASSPLGGDSNQPQHF. For the CDR3, the DNA is TGTGCCAGCAGCCCCCTAGGGGGAGATAGCAATCAGCCCCAGCATTTT. The rearrangement links TRBV5-5 to TRBJ1-5; the D gene is possibly TRBD1 (6 bases). Per the germline V gene, CDR1 is SGHKS and CDR2 is YYEKEE (reference sequence). This CDR3 is built from 16 residues. The V and J ends lost 4 bases and 0 bases respectively, with 14 bases between them.

The chain couples TRBV27 to TRBJ2-1; perhaps TRBD2 as D (5 bases). Germline V gives CDR1 MNHEY, CDR2 SMNVEV (reference sequence). The CDR3 consists of 14 residues. Deletions cut 7 bases from V and 1 base from J, with 11 bases between. This CDR3 is CASIPRGSYNEQFF. For the CDR3, the DNA is TGTGCCAGCATTCCTCGGGGATCCTACAATGAGCAGTTCTTC.

This chain links TRBV5-6 with TRBJ1-2; no reliable D call. Trimming pared 2 bases from V and 3 bases from J, leaving 17 bases between. The germline gives CDR1 SGHDT, CDR2 YYEEEE. CDR3 size: 16 residues. CDR3 in amino acids: CASSFDLLAVDYGYTF. In DNA, the CDR3 is TGTGCCAGCAGCTTTGATCTTTTAGCAGTCGACTATGGCTACACCTTC.

The chain links TRBV5-1 to TRBJ2-7; the D gene is possibly TRBD2 (6 bases). Germline CDR1 is SGHRS and CDR2 is YFSETQ. The CDR3 spans 12 residues. Between the trimmed V and J ends, which lost 7 bases and 6 bases, there was a span of 14 bases. The CDR3, as DNA: TGCGCCAGCCGGGGAGGTAGGGGCGAGCAGTACTTC. Protein product: CASRGGRGEQYF. The complete variable domain, with remaining parts taken from reference TRBV5-1 and TRBJ2-7, reads KAGVTQTPRYLIKTRGQQVTLSCSPISGHRSVSWYQQTPGQGLQFLFEYFSETQRNKGNFPGRFSGRQFSNSRSEMNVSTLELGDSALYLCASRGGRGEQYFGPGTRLTVT.

This clone was observed a single time. The chain has TRBV12-5 and TRBJ2-2; TRBD1 matches 7 bases. The CDR3 totals 16 residues. V lost 1 base, J lost 6 bases, and 8 bases stayed unmatched. The germline gives CDR1 LGHNT, CDR2 FRNRAP. The CDR3 loop reads CASGLGGQINAGELFF. Here the CDR3 DNA reads TGTGCTAGTGGTTTGGGGGGACAGATTAACGCCGGGGAGCTGTTTTTT.

The J gene is TRBJ1-3, the V gene TRBV19, with D perhaps matching TRBD1 (5 bases). Trimming stripped 4 bases from V and 0 bases from J, with 10 bases between. Germline CDR1 and CDR2: LNHDA and SQIVND (reference sequence). The CDR3 loop spans 15 amino acids. The CDR3 spells CASSTAGGSGNTIYF. CDR3 DNA: TGTGCCAGTAGTACCGCCGGGGGCTCTGGAAACACCATATATTTT. Full variable domain (rest looked up from reference TRBV19 and TRBJ1-3): DGGITQSPKYLFRKEGQNVTLSCEQNLNHDAMYWYRQDPGQGLRLIYYSQIVNDFQKGDIAEGYSVSREKKESFPLTVTSAQKNPTAFYLCASSTAGGSGNTIYFGEGSWLTVV.

The V call is TRBV15, the J call TRBJ1-4; tentative D call: TRBD1 (5 bases). Germline V gives CDR1 LNHNV, CDR2 YYDKDF (reference sequence). V lost 0 bases to trimming and J lost 0 bases, with 8 bases between them. The CDR3 loop spans 16 amino acids. The CDR3 sequence is CATSRDWGATNEKLFF. In DNA, the CDR3 is TGTGCCACCAGCAGAGATTGGGGGGCAACTAATGAAAAACTGTTTTTT.

This chain uses TRBV6-5 with TRBJ2-7, with D hard to call. CDR1 is MNHEY, CDR2 SVGAGI, per germline. The CDR3 is made up of 14 amino acids. V shed 2 bases and J shed 5 bases, with 13 bases lying between them. The CDR3: CASSYQAQANEQYF. Written as DNA, the CDR3 is TGTGCCAGCAGTTACCAGGCCCAGGCAAACGAGCAGTACTTC.

This clone was picked up one time. V gene TRBV5-1 combines with J gene TRBJ1-6, with 7 bases that match TRBD1. CDR1 and CDR2 (germline): SGHRS, YFSETQ. This CDR3 region has 15 residues. J gave up 6 bases and V 5 bases, and 8 bases lay outside the gene matches. The CDR3 DNA sequence: TGCGCCAGCAGGGGGACGGGACAGCCTAATTCACCCCTCCACTTT. This codes for CASRGTGQPNSPLHF.

This clone was observed a single time. The rearrangement joins TRBV6-5 to TRBJ2-5; D not certain. From germline, CDR1 is MNHEY and CDR2 SVGAGI. V lost 5 bases and J lost 7, with 11 bases in between. The CDR3 spans 12 residues. The CDR3 region is CASSNHPRTQYF. In DNA form, the CDR3 reads TGTGCCAGCAGTAACCACCCTAGGACCCAGTACTTC.

The rearrangement joins TRBV9 to TRBJ2-5; maybe TRBD2 (7 bases). V gave up 0 bases and J gave up 6 bases, with 15 bases separating them. This CDR3 spans 15 amino acids. Looked up from germline, CDR1 is SGDLS and CDR2 is YYNGEE. Here the CDR3 reads CASSVVPGEGQTQYF. CDR3 DNA: TGTGCCAGCAGCGTAGTTCCAGGGGAGGGACAGACCCAGTACTTC.